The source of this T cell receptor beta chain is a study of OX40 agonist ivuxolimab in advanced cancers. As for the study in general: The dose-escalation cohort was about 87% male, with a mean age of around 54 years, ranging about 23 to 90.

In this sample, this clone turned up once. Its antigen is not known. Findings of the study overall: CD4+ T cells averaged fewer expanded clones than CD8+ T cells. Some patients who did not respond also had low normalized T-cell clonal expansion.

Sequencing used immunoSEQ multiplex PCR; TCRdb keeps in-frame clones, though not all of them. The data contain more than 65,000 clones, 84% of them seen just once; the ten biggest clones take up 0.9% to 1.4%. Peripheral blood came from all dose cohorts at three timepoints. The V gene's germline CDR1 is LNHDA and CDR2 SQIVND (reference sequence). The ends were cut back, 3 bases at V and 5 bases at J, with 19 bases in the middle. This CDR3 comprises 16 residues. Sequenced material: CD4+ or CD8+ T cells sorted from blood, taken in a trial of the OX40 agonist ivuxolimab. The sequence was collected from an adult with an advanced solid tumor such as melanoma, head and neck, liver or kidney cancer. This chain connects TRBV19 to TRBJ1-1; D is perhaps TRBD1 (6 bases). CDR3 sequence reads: CASSMVSGGARTEAFF. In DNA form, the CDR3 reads TGTGCCAGTAGTATGGTTAGCGGGGGGGCGCGGACTGAAGCTTTCTTT.